This T cell receptor (beta chain) emerged from a study of cytomegalovirus exposure and HLA in healthy donors. Background on the study: Counted in an early data release were about 85 million unique TCRs from HLA-typed donors. General study results and limits: Later genetic work tied a missense DCLRE1C variant to beta-chain V and J trimming. Later on, analysis showed that most CMV-associated TCR beta chains appeared to be HLA-restricted. Immune exposure information comprised only CMV serostatus.

Trimming pared 4 bases from V and 1 base from J, leaving 5 bases between. This CDR3 contains 13 residues. CDR1 SGHVS and CDR2 FQNEAQ come from the germline V gene. The PCR was carried out with 60 Vbeta primers and 13 Jbeta primers. Libraries were prepared by immunoSEQ multiplex PCR; TCRdb keeps only in-frame clonotypes and omits some of them. The table shows approximately 180,000 clones, with about 80% occurring only once. About this clone itself: As yet, its antigen is unknown.

The origin of this receptor is a man in his forties or fifties in good health and CMV-seropositive. Material for sequencing was PBMCs. The V and J genes are TRBV7-8 and TRBJ2-1; no clear D gene. The CDR3 DNA sequence: TGTGCCAGCAGCTATAGTTCCTACAATGAGCAGTTCTTC. This gives the protein CASSYSSYNEQFF. Complete variable domain (other parts from reference TRBV7-8 and TRBJ2-1): GAGVSQSPRYKVAKRGQDVALRCDPISGHVSLFWYQQALGQGPEFLTYFQNEAQLDKSGLPSDRFFAERPEGSVSTLKIQRTQQEDSAVYLCASSYSSYNEQFFGPGTRLTVL.